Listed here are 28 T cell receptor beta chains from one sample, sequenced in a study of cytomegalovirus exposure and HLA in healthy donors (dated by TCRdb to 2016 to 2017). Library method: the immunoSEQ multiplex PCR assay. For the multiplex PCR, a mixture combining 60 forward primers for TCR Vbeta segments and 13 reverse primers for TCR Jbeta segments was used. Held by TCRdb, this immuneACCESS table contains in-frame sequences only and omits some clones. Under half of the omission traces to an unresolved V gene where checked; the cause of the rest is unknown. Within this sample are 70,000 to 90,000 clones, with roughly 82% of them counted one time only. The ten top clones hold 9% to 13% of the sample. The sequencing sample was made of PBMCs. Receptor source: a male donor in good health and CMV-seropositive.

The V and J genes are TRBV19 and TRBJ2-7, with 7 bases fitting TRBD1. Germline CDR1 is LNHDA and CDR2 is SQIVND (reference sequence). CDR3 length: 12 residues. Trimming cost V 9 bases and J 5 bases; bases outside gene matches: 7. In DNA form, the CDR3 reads TGTGCCAGAACGACAGGGCCCCACGAGCAGTACTTC. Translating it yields CARTTGPHEQYF. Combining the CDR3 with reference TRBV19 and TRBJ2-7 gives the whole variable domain DGGITQSPKYLFRKEGQNVTLSCEQNLNHDAMYWYRQDPGQGLRLIYYSQIVNDFQKGDIAEGYSVSREKKESFPLTVTSAQKNPTAFYLCARTTGPHEQYFGPGTRLTVT.

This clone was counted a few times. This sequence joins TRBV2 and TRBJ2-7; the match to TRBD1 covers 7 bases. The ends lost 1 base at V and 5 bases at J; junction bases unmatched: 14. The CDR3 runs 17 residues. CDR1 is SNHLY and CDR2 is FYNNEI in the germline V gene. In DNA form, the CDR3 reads TGTGCCAGCAGTGAAGGGGGTGTAAGGACAGGAGTCAACGAGCAGTACTTC. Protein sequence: CASSEGGVRTGVNEQYF. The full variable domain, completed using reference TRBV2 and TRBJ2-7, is EPEVTQTPSHQVTQMGQEVILRCVPISNHLYFYWYRQILGQKVEFLVSFYNNEISEKSEIFDDQFSVERPDGSNFTLKIRSTKLEDSAMYFCASSEGGVRTGVNEQYFGPGTRLTVT.

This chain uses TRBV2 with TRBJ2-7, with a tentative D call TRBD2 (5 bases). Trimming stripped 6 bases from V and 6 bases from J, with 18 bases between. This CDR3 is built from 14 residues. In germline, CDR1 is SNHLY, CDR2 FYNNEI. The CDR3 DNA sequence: TGTGCCAGCAGCTCACAACCGACCGGGGTCGAGCAGTACTTC. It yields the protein CASSSQPTGVEQYF. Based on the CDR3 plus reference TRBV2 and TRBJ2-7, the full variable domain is EPEVTQTPSHQVTQMGQEVILRCVPISNHLYFYWYRQILGQKVEFLVSFYNNEISEKSEIFDDQFSVERPDGSNFTLKIRSTKLEDSAMYFCASSSQPTGVEQYFGPGTRLTVT.

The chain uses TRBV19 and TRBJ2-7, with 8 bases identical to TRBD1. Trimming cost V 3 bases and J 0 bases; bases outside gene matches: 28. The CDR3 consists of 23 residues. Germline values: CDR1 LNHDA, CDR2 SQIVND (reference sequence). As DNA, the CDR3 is TGTGCCAGTAGTATTCTTCTGTCTTTTCTGGGTAGGAAGTGGACAGGGCCCTCCTACGAGCAGTACTTC. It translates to CASSILLSFLGRKWTGPSYEQYF.

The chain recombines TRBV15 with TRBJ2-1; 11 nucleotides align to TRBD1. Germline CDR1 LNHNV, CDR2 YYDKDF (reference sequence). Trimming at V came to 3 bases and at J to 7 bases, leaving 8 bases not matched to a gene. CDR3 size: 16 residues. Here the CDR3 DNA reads TGTGCCACCAGCAGGGACGGGACAGGGGGGATGAATGAGCAGTTCTTC. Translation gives CATSRDGTGGMNEQFF.

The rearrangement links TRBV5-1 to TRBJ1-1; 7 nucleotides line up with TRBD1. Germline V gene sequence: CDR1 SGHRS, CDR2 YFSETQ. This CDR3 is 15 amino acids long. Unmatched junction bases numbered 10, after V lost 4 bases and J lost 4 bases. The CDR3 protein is CASSLLTPGGTEAFF. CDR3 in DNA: TGCGCCAGCAGCCTCCTAACACCAGGGGGCACTGAAGCTTTCTTT.

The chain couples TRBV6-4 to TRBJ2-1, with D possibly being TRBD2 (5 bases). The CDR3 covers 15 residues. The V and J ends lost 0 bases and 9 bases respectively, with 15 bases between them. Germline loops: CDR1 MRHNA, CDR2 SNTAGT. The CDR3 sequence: CASSDSSSPGIEQFF. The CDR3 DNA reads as TGTGCCAGCAGTGACTCGTCCTCTCCGGGGATTGAGCAGTTCTTC.

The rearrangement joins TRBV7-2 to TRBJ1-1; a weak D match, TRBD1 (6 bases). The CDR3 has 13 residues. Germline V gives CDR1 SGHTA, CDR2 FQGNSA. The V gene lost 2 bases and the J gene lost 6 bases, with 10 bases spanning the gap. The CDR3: CASSLKQGAEAFF. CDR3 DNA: TGTGCCAGCAGCTTAAAACAGGGCGCTGAAGCTTTCTTT.

The chain's CDR3 is CASREGQIYFGYTF. CDR3 coding DNA: TGTGCCAGCAGGGAAGGACAGATCTATTTTGGCTACACCTTC. The V and J genes are TRBV6-5 and TRBJ1-2; TRBD1 might be the D (6 bases). This CDR3 comprises 14 residues. V was shortened by 6 bases and J by 7 bases, with 18 bases between the two germline ends. Germline V gives CDR1 MNHEY, CDR2 SVGAGI.

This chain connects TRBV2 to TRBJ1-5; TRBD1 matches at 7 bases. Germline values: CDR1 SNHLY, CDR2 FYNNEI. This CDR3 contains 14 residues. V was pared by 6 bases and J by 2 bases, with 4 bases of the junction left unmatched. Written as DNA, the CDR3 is TGTGCCAGCAGGACAGGGACCCGCAATCAGCCCCAGCATTTT. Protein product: CASRTGTRNQPQHF.

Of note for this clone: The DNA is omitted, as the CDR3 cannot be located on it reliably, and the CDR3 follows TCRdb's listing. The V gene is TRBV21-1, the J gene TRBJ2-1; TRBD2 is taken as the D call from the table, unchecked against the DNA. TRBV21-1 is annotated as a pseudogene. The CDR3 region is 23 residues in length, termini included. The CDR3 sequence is CASSNAGTYNEQFFGPGNNEQFF.

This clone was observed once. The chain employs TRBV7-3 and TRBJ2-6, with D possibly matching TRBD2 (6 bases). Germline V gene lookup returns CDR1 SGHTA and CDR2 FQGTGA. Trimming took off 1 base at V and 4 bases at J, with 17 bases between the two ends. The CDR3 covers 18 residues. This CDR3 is CASSLMTPGVSGANVLTF. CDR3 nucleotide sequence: TGTGCCAGCAGCTTAATGACCCCGGGGGTCTCCGGGGCCAACGTCCTGACTTTC.

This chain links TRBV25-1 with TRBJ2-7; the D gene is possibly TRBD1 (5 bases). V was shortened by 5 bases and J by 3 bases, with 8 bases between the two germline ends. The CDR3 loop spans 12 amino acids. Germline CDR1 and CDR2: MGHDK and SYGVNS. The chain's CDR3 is CASSNQGYEQYF. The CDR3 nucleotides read TGTGCCAGCAGTAATCAGGGCTACGAGCAGTACTTC.

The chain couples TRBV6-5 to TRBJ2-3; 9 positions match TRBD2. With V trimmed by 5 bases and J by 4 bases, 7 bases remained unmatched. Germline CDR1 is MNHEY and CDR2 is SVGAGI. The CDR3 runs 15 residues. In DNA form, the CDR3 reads TGTGCCAGCAGTAACCGGGGACTAGCTGCAGATACGCAGTATTTT. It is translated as CASSNRGLAADTQYF.

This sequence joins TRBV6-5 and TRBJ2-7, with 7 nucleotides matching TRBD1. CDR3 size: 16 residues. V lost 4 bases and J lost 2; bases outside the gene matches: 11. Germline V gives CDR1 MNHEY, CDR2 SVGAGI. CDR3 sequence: CASSFNLGGLPYEQYF. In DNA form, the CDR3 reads TGTGCCAGCAGTTTCAATCTAGGGGGCTTGCCCTACGAGCAGTACTTC.

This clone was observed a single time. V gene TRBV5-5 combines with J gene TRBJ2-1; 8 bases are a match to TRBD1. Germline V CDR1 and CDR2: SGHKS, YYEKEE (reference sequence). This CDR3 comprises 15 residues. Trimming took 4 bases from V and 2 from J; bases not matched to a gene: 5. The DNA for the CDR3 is TGTGCCAGCAGCCAGACAGGGGAACCCTACAATGAGCAGTTCTTC. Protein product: CASSQTGEPYNEQFF.

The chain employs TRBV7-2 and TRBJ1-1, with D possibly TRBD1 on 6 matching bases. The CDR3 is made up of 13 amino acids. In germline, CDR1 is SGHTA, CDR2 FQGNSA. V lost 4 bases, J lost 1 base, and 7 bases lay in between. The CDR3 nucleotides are TGTGCCAGCAGCTCGGACAGGAACACTGAAGCTTTCTTT. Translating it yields CASSSDRNTEAFF. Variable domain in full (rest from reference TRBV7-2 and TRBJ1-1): GAGVSQSPSNKVTEKGKDVELRCDPISGHTALYWYRQSLGQGLEFLIYFQGNSAPDKSGLPSDRFSAERTGGSVSTLTIQRTQQEDSAVYLCASSSDRNTEAFFGQGTRLTVV.

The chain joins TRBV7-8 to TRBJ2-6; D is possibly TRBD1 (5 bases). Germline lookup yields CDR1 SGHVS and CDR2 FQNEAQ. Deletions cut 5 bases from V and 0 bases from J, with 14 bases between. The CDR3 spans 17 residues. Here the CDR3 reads CASSTRQSLSGANVLTF. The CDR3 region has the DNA TGTGCCAGCAGCACCCGACAGAGCCTCTCTGGGGCCAACGTCCTGACTTTC.

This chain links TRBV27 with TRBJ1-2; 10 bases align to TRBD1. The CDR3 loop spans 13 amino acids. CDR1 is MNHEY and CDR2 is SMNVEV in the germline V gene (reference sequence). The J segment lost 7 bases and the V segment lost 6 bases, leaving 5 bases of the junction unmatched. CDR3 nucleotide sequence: TGTGCCAGCAGGGGGACAGGGGCTGTTGGCTACACCTTC. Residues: CASRGTGAVGYTF.

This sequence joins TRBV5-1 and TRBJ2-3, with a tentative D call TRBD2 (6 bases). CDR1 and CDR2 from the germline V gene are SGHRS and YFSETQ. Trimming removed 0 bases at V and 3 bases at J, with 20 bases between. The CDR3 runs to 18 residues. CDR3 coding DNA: TGCGCCAGCAGCTTGGATGGCGGGAAGCCGCGGGGAACAGATACGCAGTATTTT. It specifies CASSLDGGKPRGTDTQYF.

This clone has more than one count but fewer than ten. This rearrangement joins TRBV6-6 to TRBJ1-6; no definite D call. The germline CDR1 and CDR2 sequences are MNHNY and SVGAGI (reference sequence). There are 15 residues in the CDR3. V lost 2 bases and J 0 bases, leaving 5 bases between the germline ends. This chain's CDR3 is CASSYDNSYNSPLHF. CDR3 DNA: TGTGCCAGCAGTTACGACAACTCCTATAATTCACCCCTCCACTTT.

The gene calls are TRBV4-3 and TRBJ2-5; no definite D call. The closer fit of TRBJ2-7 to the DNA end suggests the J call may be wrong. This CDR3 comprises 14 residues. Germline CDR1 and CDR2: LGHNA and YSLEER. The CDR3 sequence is CASSQDFLSYEQYF. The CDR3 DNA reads TGCGCCAGCAGCCAAGATTTCCTCTCCTACGAGCAGTACTTC.

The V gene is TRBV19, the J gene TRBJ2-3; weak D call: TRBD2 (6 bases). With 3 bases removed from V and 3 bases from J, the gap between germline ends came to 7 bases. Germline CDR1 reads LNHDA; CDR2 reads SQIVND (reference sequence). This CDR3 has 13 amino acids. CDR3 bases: TGTGCCAGTAGTATGGCGGGGACAGATACGCAGTATTTT. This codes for CASSMAGTDTQYF.

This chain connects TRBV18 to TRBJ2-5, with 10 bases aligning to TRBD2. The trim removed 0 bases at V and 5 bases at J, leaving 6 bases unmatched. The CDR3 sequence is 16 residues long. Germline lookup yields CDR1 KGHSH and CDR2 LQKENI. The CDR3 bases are TGTGCCAGCTCACCACCAAGCCTAGCGGGAGCGGAGACCCAGTACTTC. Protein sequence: CASSPPSLAGAETQYF.

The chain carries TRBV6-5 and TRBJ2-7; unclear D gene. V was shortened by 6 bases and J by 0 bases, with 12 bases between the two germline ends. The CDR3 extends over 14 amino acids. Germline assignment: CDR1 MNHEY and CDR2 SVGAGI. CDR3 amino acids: CASRYDWRSYEQYF. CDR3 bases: TGTGCCAGCAGGTACGACTGGCGCTCCTACGAGCAGTACTTC.

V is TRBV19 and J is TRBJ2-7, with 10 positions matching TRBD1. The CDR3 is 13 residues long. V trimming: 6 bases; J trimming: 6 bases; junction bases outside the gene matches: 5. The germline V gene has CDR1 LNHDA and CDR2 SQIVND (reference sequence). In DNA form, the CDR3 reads TGTGCCAGTAGGGGACAGGGGAAGAGCGAGCAGTACTTC. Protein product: CASRGQGKSEQYF.

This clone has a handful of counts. The DNA for the CDR3 is TGTGCCAGTAGCCAACCTCGGGGACAGTTCGTAAAACTGTTTTTT. It is translated as CASSQPRGQFVKLFF. The chain is built from TRBV19 and TRBJ1-4, with TRBD1 matching 7 bases. The CDR3 consists of 15 residues. Germline-derived CDR1 and CDR2 are LNHDA and SQIVND (reference sequence). The V segment lost 6 bases and the J segment 10 bases; nucleotides outside the gene matches: 14.

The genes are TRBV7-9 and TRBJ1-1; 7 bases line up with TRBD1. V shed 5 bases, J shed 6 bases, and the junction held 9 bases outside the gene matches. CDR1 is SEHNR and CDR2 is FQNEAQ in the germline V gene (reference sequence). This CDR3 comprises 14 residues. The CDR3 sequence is CASSGQAGYAEAFF. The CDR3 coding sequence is TGTGCCAGCAGCGGACAGGCTGGTTACGCTGAAGCTTTCTTT.